Shown below are 3 T cell receptor beta chains from a single sample sequenced in a study of blood T cells in healthy people across ages. Primed by a sample-barcoded 5' primer and a J-beta primer mix, a second PCR proceeded for roughly 7 to 11 cycles. A single record per CDR3 protein comes from TCRdb applying MiXCR to the 5' RACE reads. This table has approximately 780,000 distinct CDR3 sequences, roughly 24% appearing once. These data were also filed under a second study, of T cells of mothers and their children.

Material for sequencing was blood. The receptor source for this set is a boy aged 5-17 years in good health.

This clonotype was observed at least ten times. At one end, the junction sequence differs from germline, possibly due to a read error. This sequence joins TRBV12-3 or TRBV12-4 and TRBJ1-2, with D unresolved. This CDR3 has 13 amino acids. As DNA, the CDR3 is TGCGCCAGCAGCTTGAAGGGCTCTTATGGCTACACCTTC. As protein: CASSLKGSYGYTF.

Notes on this clonotype: One end of the junction fails to match germline, which may point to a read error. The rearrangement joins TRBV9 to TRBJ1-4; D is perhaps TRBD1 (6 bases). Germline V gene lookup returns CDR1 SGDLS and CDR2 YYNGEE. The CDR3 has 16 amino acids. CDR3 amino acids: CASSVGGGATNGKLFF. The CDR3 coding sequence is TGCGCCAGCAGCGTAGGAGGGGGTGCAACTAATGGAAAACTGTTTTTT.

The genes are TRBV10-3 and TRBJ1-5; a possible D gene is TRBD1 (6 bases). CDR1 and CDR2 (germline): ENHRY, SYGVKD. CDR3 length equals 15 residues. The V end was cut by 3 bases, the J end by 7 bases, with 16 bases between. CDR3 sequence (DNA): TGTGCCATCAGTGAAGGTGAGGGAGGGGGACAGCCCCAGCATTTT. As protein: CAISEGEGGGQPQHF.